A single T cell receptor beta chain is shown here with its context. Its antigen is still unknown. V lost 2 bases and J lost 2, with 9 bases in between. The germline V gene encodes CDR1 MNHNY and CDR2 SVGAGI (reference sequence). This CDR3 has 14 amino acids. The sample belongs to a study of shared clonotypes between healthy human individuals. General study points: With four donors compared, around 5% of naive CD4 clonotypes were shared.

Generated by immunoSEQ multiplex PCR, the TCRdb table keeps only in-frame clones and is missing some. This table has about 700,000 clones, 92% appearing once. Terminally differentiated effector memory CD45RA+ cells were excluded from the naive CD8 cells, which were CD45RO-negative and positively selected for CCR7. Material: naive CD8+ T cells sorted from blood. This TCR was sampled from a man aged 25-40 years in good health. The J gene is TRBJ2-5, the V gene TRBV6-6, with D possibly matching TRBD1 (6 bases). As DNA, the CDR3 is TGTGCCAGCAGTTACACGACAGGACAAGAGACCCAGTACTTC. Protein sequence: CASSYTTGQETQYF.